Listed here are 28 T cell receptor beta chains from one sample, sequenced in a study of cytomegalovirus exposure and HLA in healthy donors. Primers for the PCR totalled 60 Vbeta and 13 Jbeta. This table comes from immunoSEQ multiplex PCR, and its TCRdb copy is limited to in-frame clones, with some not included. The sample records under 200,000 clones, approximately 80% being singletons. The sequenced sample was PBMCs. Every receptor here comes from a man aged 50-59 years in good health and CMV-seropositive.

The rearrangement uses TRBV5-6 and TRBJ1-2, with 9 nucleotides matching TRBD1. This CDR3 contains 14 residues. Germline CDR1 is SGHDT and CDR2 is YYEEEE. The trim removed 5 bases at V and 9 bases at J, leaving 11 bases unmatched. CDR3 protein: CASSTGQGLFSYTF. The CDR3 nucleotides are TGTGCCAGCAGTACGGGACAGGGACTCTTCAGCTACACCTTC.

This clone appeared a few times. The V gene is TRBV7-2, the J gene TRBJ2-1; 9 positions agree with TRBD2. Per germline, CDR1 SGHTA and CDR2 FQGNSA. V lost 1 base, J lost 11 bases, and 6 bases stayed unmatched. The CDR3 has 14 amino acids. CDR3: CASSLELAGRQQFF. CDR3 in DNA: TGTGCCAGCAGCTTAGAGCTAGCGGGGAGACAGCAGTTCTTC. Full variable domain (remainder filled in from reference TRBV7-2 and TRBJ2-1): GAGVSQSPSNKVTEKGKDVELRCDPISGHTALYWYRQSLGQGLEFLIYFQGNSAPDKSGLPSDRFSAERTGGSVSTLTIQRTQQEDSAVYLCASSLELAGRQQFFGPGTRLTVL.

V gene TRBV7-2 combines with J gene TRBJ1-2; 9 bases align to TRBD1. This CDR3 has 17 amino acids. Germline CDR1 and CDR2: SGHTA and FQGNSA. J was trimmed by 0 bases and V by 5 bases; bases with no gene match: 10. CDR3 coding DNA: TGTGCCAGCAGCCCCAGACAGGGGGGGACCTCTAACTATGGCTACACCTTC. Translating gives CASSPRQGGTSNYGYTF.

J is TRBJ2-1 and V is TRBV6-1, with D uncertain. The CDR3 sequence is 14 residues long. Trimming cost V 3 bases and J 1 base, with 7 bases left between them. In germline, CDR1 is MNHNS, CDR2 SASEGT. CDR3 DNA sequence: TGTGCCAGCAGTGACAGCGCGTCCTACAATGAGCAGTTCTTC. It is translated as CASSDSASYNEQFF.

This chain joins TRBV7-9 and TRBJ2-1; maybe TRBD2 (7 bases). The V gene lost 2 bases and the J gene lost 8 bases, with 19 bases spanning the gap. This CDR3 is built from 16 residues. CDR1 is SEHNR and CDR2 is FQNEAQ in the germline V gene (reference sequence). The CDR3 DNA follows: TGTGCCAGCAGCTTATCTGTGGGGGGGCTCACGTATGAGCAGTTCTTC. Its translation is CASSLSVGGLTYEQFF.

The gene calls are TRBV4-1 and TRBJ2-7; 10 nucleotides align to TRBD1. The CDR3 spans 14 residues. Unmatched junction bases numbered 6, after V lost 6 bases and J lost 4 bases. Germline V lookup: CDR1 MGHRA, CDR2 YSYEKL. This chain's CDR3 is CASSYDRGPYEQYF. In DNA form, the CDR3 reads TGCGCCAGCAGTTACGACAGGGGGCCTTACGAGCAGTACTTC.

The V gene is TRBV7-2, the J gene TRBJ2-6; weak D call: TRBD1 (6 bases). This CDR3 is built from 17 residues. CDR1 and CDR2 from the germline V gene are SGHTA and FQGNSA. With 2 bases removed from V and 2 bases from J, the gap between germline ends came to 13 bases. CDR3 sequence (DNA): TGTGCCAGCAGCTTAAGGCGCAGGGGAACTGGGGCCAACGTCCTGACTTTC. Amino acid sequence: CASSLRRRGTGANVLTF.

The J gene is TRBJ2-5, the V gene TRBV4-1; 12 nucleotides match TRBD1. V lost 3 bases, J lost 5 bases, and 7 bases stayed unmatched. There are 16 residues in the CDR3. The V gene's germline CDR1 is MGHRA and CDR2 YSYEKL. Here the CDR3 reads CASSQTSGTGGETQYF. CDR3 nucleotide sequence: TGCGCCAGCAGCCAGACTTCCGGGACAGGGGGCGAGACCCAGTACTTC.

V usage is TRBV27 and J usage is TRBJ2-7; 9 bases agree with TRBD2. The V and J ends lost 5 bases and 3 bases, in that order; junction bases with no gene match: 11. Per germline, CDR1 MNHEY and CDR2 SMNVEV (reference sequence). The CDR3 is 16 amino acids. The CDR3 nucleotides are TGTGCCAGCAGTCTTTATCCTAGCGGGGCGGTCTACGAGCAGTACTTC. This translates into CASSLYPSGAVYEQYF.

The V and J genes are TRBV27 and TRBJ2-7, with TRBD1 identical over 7 bases. V trimming: 3 bases; J trimming: 3 bases; junction bases outside the gene matches: 11. Germline V gene data show CDR1 as MNHEY and CDR2 as SMNVEV (reference sequence). The CDR3 is 16 amino acids. CDR3 nucleotides: TGTGCCAGCAGTTTCCTCCGACAGGGTAAAAGCTACGAGCAGTACTTC. It yields the protein CASSFLRQGKSYEQYF.

The CDR3 sequence: CASSYRGGDGYGYTF. The CDR3 DNA is TGTGCCAGCAGTTACAGGGGGGGAGATGGCTATGGCTACACCTTC. The chain employs TRBV6-5 and TRBJ1-2, with D possibly matching TRBD1 (6 bases). This CDR3 contains 15 residues. From germline, CDR1 is MNHEY and CDR2 SVGAGI. Trimming pared 2 bases from V and 4 bases from J, leaving 14 bases between.

The V and J genes are TRBV30 and TRBJ1-1, with D possibly being TRBD1 (6 bases). Trimming removed 4 bases from V and 0 bases from J, with 15 bases in between. In germline, CDR1 is GTSNPN, CDR2 SVGIG (reference sequence). The CDR3 extends over 15 amino acids. In DNA form, the CDR3 reads TGTGCCTGGACTCGGGAACAGGGAATGAACACTGAAGCTTTCTTT. It is translated as CAWTREQGMNTEAFF.

The V call is TRBV5-6, the J call TRBJ2-5; D unclear. Gene TRBJ2-7 matches the end of the DNA better, so the J call may be wrong. The CDR3 loop spans 11 amino acids. Germline V gene data show CDR1 as SGHDT and CDR2 as YYEEEE. The CDR3 bases are TGTGCCAGCAGCTTAGAGAGCGAGCAGTACTTC. Translating it yields CASSLESEQYF.

V usage is TRBV5-1 and J usage is TRBJ2-5; D is possibly TRBD1 (6 bases). The CDR3 consists of 15 residues. Germline V lookup: CDR1 SGHRS, CDR2 YFSETQ. Trimming stripped 0 bases from V and 1 base from J, with 10 bases between. Here the CDR3 reads CASSLVLQGQETQYF. For the CDR3, the DNA is TGCGCCAGCAGCTTGGTTTTACAGGGCCAAGAGACCCAGTACTTC.

The V call is TRBV4-1, the J call TRBJ1-2; no definite D call. Trimming stripped 0 bases from V and 8 bases from J, with 19 bases between. The length of the CDR3 is 16 residues. Per the germline V gene, CDR1 is MGHRA and CDR2 is YSYEKL. The CDR3 spells CASSQDGAGFSGGYTF. For the CDR3, the DNA is TGCGCCAGCAGCCAAGATGGTGCGGGTTTTAGTGGCGGCTACACCTTC.

The chain uses TRBV10-1 and TRBJ1-5; no clear D gene. There are 16 residues in the CDR3. V dropped 2 bases and J dropped 2 bases, with 13 bases sitting between them. The germline V gene has CDR1 WNHNN and CDR2 SYGVQD (reference sequence). The CDR3 loop reads CASSEKLRHGNQPQHF. In DNA, the CDR3 is TGCGCCAGCAGTGAGAAATTGAGGCATGGCAATCAGCCCCAGCATTTT.

This clone came up once. V is TRBV5-4 and J is TRBJ2-5; 7 bases match TRBD2. The CDR3 length is 13 residues. Germline trimming cut 1 base from V and 5 bases from J; bases unmatched to any gene: 2. Germline V gives CDR1 SGHNT, CDR2 YYREEE (reference sequence). This chain's CDR3 is CASSLKGGETQYF. DNA for the CDR3: TGTGCCAGCAGCTTGAAGGGAGGGGAGACCCAGTACTTC.

The chain has TRBV14 and TRBJ1-1; the match to TRBD1 covers 9 bases. With V trimmed by 1 base and J by 4 bases, 4 bases remained unmatched. Germline loops: CDR1 SGHDN, CDR2 FVKESK. The CDR3 is 15 residues long. CDR3 protein: CASSQAGTGITEAFF. The CDR3 DNA reads TGTGCCAGCAGCCAAGCTGGGACAGGGATCACTGAAGCTTTCTTT.

This chain links TRBV4-3 with TRBJ1-3; D ambiguous. V was pared by 0 bases and J by 4 bases, with 4 bases between. The germline gives CDR1 LGHNA, CDR2 YSLEER. The CDR3 totals 13 residues. CDR3 sequence reads: CASSQEEGNTIYF. CDR3 bases: TGCGCCAGCAGCCAAGAGGAGGGAAACACCATATATTTT.

The V and J genes are TRBV6-5 and TRBJ1-6; D unresolved. In germline, CDR1 is MNHEY, CDR2 SVGAGI. Trimming took off 5 bases at V and 7 bases at J, with 9 bases between the two ends. The CDR3 has 13 amino acids. The CDR3 is CASSEGRNSPLHF. CDR3 nucleotide sequence: TGTGCCAGCAGTGAAGGGAGGAATTCACCCCTCCACTTT.

The V call is TRBV5-1, the J call TRBJ1-4; possibly TRBD1 for D (5 bases). Germline assignment: CDR1 SGHRS and CDR2 YFSETQ. The CDR3 has 14 amino acids. The V and J ends lost 3 bases and 6 bases respectively, with 12 bases between them. The CDR3 nucleotides read TGCGCCAGCAGCTCCTTTGGGGCTGATGAAAAACTGTTTTTT. Protein sequence: CASSSFGADEKLFF.

The chain is built from TRBV25-1 and TRBJ1-1; no definite D call. The CDR3 is 15 amino acids. CDR1 is MGHDK and CDR2 is SYGVNS in the germline V gene. Trimming pared 1 base from V and 3 bases from J, leaving 12 bases between. The CDR3 spells CASSEWYGGYTEAFF. As DNA, the CDR3 is TGTGCCAGCAGTGAATGGTACGGAGGGTACACTGAAGCTTTCTTT.

This sequence joins TRBV4-3 and TRBJ2-7; D is undetermined. CDR1 is LGHNA, CDR2 YSLEER, per germline. The CDR3 spans 16 residues. The germline V and J ends were trimmed by 1 base and 0 bases, with 13 bases remaining between them. The CDR3 here is CASSQVPLESSYEQYF. The CDR3 DNA reads as TGCGCCAGCAGCCAAGTGCCGCTTGAGAGCTCCTACGAGCAGTACTTC.

This rearrangement joins TRBV18 to TRBJ2-3; a possible D gene is TRBD2 (5 bases). The V and J ends lost 3 bases and 1 base respectively, with 11 bases between them. CDR3 length equals 15 residues. Germline loops: CDR1 KGHSH, CDR2 LQKENI. The CDR3 nucleotides read TGTGCCAGCTCACCCCCGAGCGGTGGCACAGATACGCAGTATTTT. It translates to CASSPPSGGTDTQYF.

The rearrangement uses TRBV4-2 and TRBJ2-5; 14 positions agree with TRBD2. CDR1 LGHNA and CDR2 YNFKEQ come from the germline V gene. V was clipped by 4 bases and J by 5 bases; unmatched bases: 9. CDR3 length: 17 amino acids. The CDR3 here is CASSRSGTSGGTETQYF. The DNA for the CDR3 is TGTGCCAGCAGCCGTTCCGGGACTAGCGGGGGTACGGAGACCCAGTACTTC.

V usage is TRBV5-4 and J usage is TRBJ1-6; TRBD1 is a possible D gene (6 bases). V gave up 0 bases and J gave up 0 bases, with 7 bases separating them. Germline values: CDR1 SGHNT, CDR2 YYREEE (reference sequence). CDR3 length: 16 amino acids. The CDR3 protein is CASSLAGVSYNSPLHF. The CDR3 DNA reads TGTGCCAGCAGCTTGGCAGGGGTCTCCTATAATTCACCCCTCCACTTT.

The gene calls are TRBV6-5 and TRBJ2-5; D unresolved. The J call may be faulty, since TRBJ2-7 better matches the DNA end. The V gene's germline CDR1 is MNHEY and CDR2 SVGAGI. This CDR3 is 16 amino acids long. The CDR3 loop is CASSYMSPTRHYEQYF. In nucleotides, the CDR3 is TGTGCCAGCAGTTACATGAGTCCTACCAGGCATTACGAGCAGTACTTC.

Only one count was recorded for this clone. The chain employs TRBV30 and TRBJ1-4; 11 nucleotides line up with TRBD1. The CDR3 sequence is 14 residues long. Trimming cost V 4 bases and J 6 bases; bases outside gene matches: 4. Germline V CDR1 and CDR2: GTSNPN, SVGIG (reference sequence). Written as DNA, the CDR3 is TGTGCCTGGAACGAGGACAGGGGGCATGAAAAACTGTTTTTT. This gives the protein CAWNEDRGHEKLFF. Using reference TRBV30 and TRBJ1-4 for the parts outside the CDR3, the full variable domain is SQTIHQWPATLVQPVGSPLSLECTVEGTSNPNLYWYRQAAGRGLQLLFYSVGIGQISSEVPQNLSASRPQDRQFILSSKKLLLSDSGFYLCAWNEDRGHEKLFFGSGTQLSVL.